The sequence of this T cell receptor (beta chain) was determined in a study of post-analysis software for immune sequencing data. Study-wide results and caveats: Among roughly five TRBV segments more frequent in patients than controls were TRBV5-6, TRBV5-1 and TRBV20-1.

Concerning this clonotype: No antigen is known for it.

Unique molecular identifiers had been added to the TCR beta cDNA libraries. MiXCR was run by TCRdb on the PCR reads, yielding one entry per CDR3 protein. The top ten hold just under 5% of the sample, which has 700,000 to 900,000 distinct CDR3 sequences, 46% seen once. Germline CDR1 and CDR2: SGHRS and YFSETQ. CDR3 length: 14 residues. V gave up 4 bases and J gave up 0 bases, with 10 bases separating them. The V gene is TRBV5-1, the J gene TRBJ1-1; D ambiguous. The TCR originated in a girl between 5 and 17 years old with multiple sclerosis. Sequencing input: blood. The CDR3 region is CASSPGEVNTEAFF. For the CDR3, the DNA is TGCGCCAGCAGCCCCGGGGAGGTGAACACTGAAGCTTTCTTT. Using reference TRBV5-1 and TRBJ1-1 for the parts outside the CDR3, the full variable domain is KAGVTQTPRYLIKTRGQQVTLSCSPISGHRSVSWYQQTPGQGLQFLFEYFSETQRNKGNFPGRFSGRQFSNSRSEMNVSTLELGDSALYLCASSPGEVNTEAFFGQGTRLTVV.